This T cell receptor (beta chain) was sequenced for a study of blood T cell repertoires in COVID-19. About the study: Sample material is recorded as cDNA or gDNA derived from T cells, B-cell-depleted T cells, or PBMCs.

Germline V lookup: CDR1 SQVTM, CDR2 ANQGSEA. The CDR3 extends over 14 amino acids. Trimming stripped 4 bases from V and 4 bases from J, with 13 bases between. Per the original methods: Scientists estimated how many nucleated cells there were by amplifying reference gene primers. The data were produced by immunoSEQ multiplex PCR, yet TCRdb's version contains in-frame clones alone and is incomplete. V, J and clone size were drawn from that table, and D and trimming were deduced from the DNA. The data hold 70,000 to 95,000 clones, with nearly 85% observed a single time. J is TRBJ2-2 and V is TRBV29-1; possibly TRBD2 for D (5 bases). Material for sequencing was peripheral blood. This TCR was sampled from a woman aged 60-75 years with acute or convalescent COVID-19. The CDR3 loop reads CSVGPNRGTGELFF. As DNA, the CDR3 is TGCAGCGTTGGACCGAACCGGGGCACCGGGGAGCTGTTTTTT.